This T cell receptor beta chain comes out of a study of cytomegalovirus exposure and HLA in healthy donors. For the study at large: Some 85 million unique TCRs, all from HLA-typed donors, were included in an early release of the data. Just over 80% of 398 genotyped donors fell in the Caucasian-associated ancestry cluster.

Researchers ran the PCR with 60 Vbeta and 13 Jbeta primers. Profiling relied on immunoSEQ multiplex PCR, and the TCRdb table lists in-frame clones only, not all of them. The repertoire includes some 66,000 clones, roughly 73% of them detected once, and around 9.7% sits in the top ten. Study results and limitations: It was only CMV serostatus that was available as immune exposure information. The study designated about 160 TCR beta chains cytomegalovirus-associated.

Regarding this clone: Its specificity is not known.

This receptor was identified in a middle-aged man in good health and CMV-seronegative. Sequencing was carried out using PBMCs.

CDR3 protein: CASSRRVSREYEQYF. DNA for the CDR3: TGTGCCAGCAGCCGCAGGGTCAGTCGCGAGTACGAGCAGTACTTC. The rearrangement joins TRBV6-6 to TRBJ2-7; TRBD1 is a possible D gene (5 bases). CDR3 size: 15 residues. CDR1 is MNHNY and CDR2 is SVGAGI in the germline V gene (reference sequence). Trimming left V 6 bases short and J 4 bases short, with 19 bases between.